The present entry profiles one T cell receptor (beta chain) with its context. Its antigen is not known. This CDR3 spans 13 amino acids. Germline V CDR1 and CDR2: MDHEN, SYDVKM. V lost 6 bases to trimming and J lost 3 bases; unmatched junction nucleotides: 4. Here immunoSEQ multiplex PCR was the method, and the copy in TCRdb shows in-frame clones only, minus some. This table holds 56,000 or so clones, approximately 80% found once. Both about-4-week and about-12-week second-dose recipients were combined. These data come from a study of T cell responses to AZD1222 COVID-19 vaccine. General study results and limits: Donors were mostly white British, more females; clonal diversity possibly underestimated. The study found vaccine-associated CD4 TCRs spanning spike, dominant at 160-218 and 743-854. An increase in Spike-specific TCR breadth and depth was observed after two AZD1222 doses.

The clonotype was recovered from an adult who received the AZD1222 COVID-19 vaccine. The chain links TRBV28 to TRBJ1-2; TRBD1 aligns across 7 bases. The starting material was peripheral blood, obtained 28 days after the second AZD1222 dose. CDR3 residues: CASRTTGDYGYTF. CDR3 coding DNA: TGTGCCAGCAGAACCACAGGGGACTATGGCTACACCTTC.